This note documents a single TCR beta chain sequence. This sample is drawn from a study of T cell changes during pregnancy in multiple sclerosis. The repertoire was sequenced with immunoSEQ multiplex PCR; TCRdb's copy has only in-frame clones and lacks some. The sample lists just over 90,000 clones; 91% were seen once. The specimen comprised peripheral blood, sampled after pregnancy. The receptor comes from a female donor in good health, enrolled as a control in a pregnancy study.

The CDR3 DNA follows: TGTGCCAGCTCACCTCCGACAGGGCGGAACACTGAAGCTTTCTTT. Translation gives CASSPPTGRNTEAFF. The chain is built from TRBV18 and TRBJ1-1; 7 positions match TRBD1. The length of the CDR3 is 15 residues. Germline lookup yields CDR1 KGHSH and CDR2 LQKENI. Germline trimming cut 3 bases from V and 1 base from J; bases unmatched to any gene: 5.